The T cell receptor (beta chain) described here comes from a study of cytomegalovirus exposure and HLA in healthy donors. Study-wide context: An earlier analysis found 100 million or so unique TCR beta sequences from about 190 million T cells.

PCR was performed using 60 Vbeta and 13 Jbeta primers. The assay was immunoSEQ multiplex PCR, and TCRdb's table has in-frame clones only and misses some. The sample comprises about 120,000 clones, approximately 80% of which are singletons, and 0.24% rests with the top ten. The CDR3 loop spans 15 amino acids. V was pared by 2 bases and J by 8 bases, with 8 bases of the junction left unmatched. Germline CDR1 MDHEN, CDR2 SYDVKM. This sequence originates from a man in his fifties or sixties in good health and CMV-seronegative. V and J are TRBV28 and TRBJ2-2; 7 positions agree with TRBD2. Input material: PBMCs. The DNA for the CDR3 is TGTGCCAGCAGTTTAGGGGGGGTAGTCGTGGGGGAGCTGTTTTTT. Its protein product is CASSLGGVVVGELFF.